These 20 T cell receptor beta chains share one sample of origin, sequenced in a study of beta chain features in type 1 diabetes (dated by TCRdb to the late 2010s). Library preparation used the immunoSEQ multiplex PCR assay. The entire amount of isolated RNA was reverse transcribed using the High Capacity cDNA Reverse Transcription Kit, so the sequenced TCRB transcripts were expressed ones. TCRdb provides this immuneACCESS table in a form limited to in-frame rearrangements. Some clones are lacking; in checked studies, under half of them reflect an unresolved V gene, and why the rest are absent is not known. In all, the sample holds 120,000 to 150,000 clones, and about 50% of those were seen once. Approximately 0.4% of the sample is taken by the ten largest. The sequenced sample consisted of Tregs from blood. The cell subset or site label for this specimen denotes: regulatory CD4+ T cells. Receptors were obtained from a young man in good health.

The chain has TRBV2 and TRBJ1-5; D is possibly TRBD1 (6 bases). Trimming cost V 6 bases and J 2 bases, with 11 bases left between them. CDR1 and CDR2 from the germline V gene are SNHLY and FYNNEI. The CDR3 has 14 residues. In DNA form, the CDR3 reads TGTGCCAGCAGGACAGGCGAGGGCAATCAGCCCCAGCATTTT. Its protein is CASRTGEGNQPQHF.

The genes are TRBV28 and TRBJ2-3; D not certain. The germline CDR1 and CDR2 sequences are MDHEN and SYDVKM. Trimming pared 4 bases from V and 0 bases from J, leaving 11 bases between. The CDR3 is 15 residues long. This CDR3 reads CASSSDEKSTDTQYF. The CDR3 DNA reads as TGTGCCAGCAGTTCCGATGAGAAAAGCACAGATACGCAGTATTTT.

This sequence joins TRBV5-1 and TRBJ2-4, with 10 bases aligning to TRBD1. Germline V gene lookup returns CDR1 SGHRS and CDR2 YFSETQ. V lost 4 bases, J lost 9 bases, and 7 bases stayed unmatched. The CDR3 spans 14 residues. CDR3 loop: CASSLDGQGGIQYF. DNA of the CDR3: TGCGCCAGCAGCCTAGACGGACAGGGGGGCATTCAGTACTTC.

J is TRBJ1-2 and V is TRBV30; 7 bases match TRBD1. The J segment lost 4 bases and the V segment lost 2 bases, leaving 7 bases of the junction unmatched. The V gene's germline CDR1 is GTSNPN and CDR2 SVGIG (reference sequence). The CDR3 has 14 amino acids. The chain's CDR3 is CAWSHRGTFYGYTF. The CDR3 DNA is TGTGCCTGGAGTCACAGGGGAACCTTCTATGGCTACACCTTC.

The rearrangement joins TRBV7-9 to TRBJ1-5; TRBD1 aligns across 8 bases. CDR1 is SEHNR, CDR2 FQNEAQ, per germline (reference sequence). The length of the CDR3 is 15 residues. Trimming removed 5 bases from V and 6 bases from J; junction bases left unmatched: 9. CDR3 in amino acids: CASSPPGTGAQPQHF. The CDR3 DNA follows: TGTGCCAGCAGCCCCCCCGGGACAGGAGCTCAGCCCCAGCATTTT.

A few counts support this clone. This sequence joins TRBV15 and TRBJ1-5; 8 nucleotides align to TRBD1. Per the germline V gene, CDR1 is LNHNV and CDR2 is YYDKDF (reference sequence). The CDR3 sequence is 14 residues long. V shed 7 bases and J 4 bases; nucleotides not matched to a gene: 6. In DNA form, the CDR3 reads TGTGCCACCAAACCGGACAGGGTAAATCAGCCCCAGCATTTT. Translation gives CATKPDRVNQPQHF. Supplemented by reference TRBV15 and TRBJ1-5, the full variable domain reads DAMVIQNPRYQVTQFGKPVTLSCSQTLNHNVMYWYQQKSSQAPKLLFHYYDKDFNNEADTPDNFQSRRPNTSFCFLDIRSPGLGDTAMYLCATKPDRVNQPQHFGDGTRLSIL.

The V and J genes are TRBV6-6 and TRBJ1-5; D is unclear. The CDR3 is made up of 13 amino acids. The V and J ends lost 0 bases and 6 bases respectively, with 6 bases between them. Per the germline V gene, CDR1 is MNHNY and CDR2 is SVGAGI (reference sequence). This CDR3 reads CASSYSGVQPQHF. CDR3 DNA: TGTGCCAGCAGTTACTCGGGAGTTCAGCCCCAGCATTTT.

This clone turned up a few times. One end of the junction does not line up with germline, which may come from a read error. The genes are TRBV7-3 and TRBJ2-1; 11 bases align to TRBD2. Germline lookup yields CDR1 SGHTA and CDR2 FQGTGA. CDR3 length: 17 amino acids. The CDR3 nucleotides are TGTGCCAGCAGCATAACTAGCGGGAGTTTTCTGGTGAATGAGCAGTTCTTC. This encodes CASSITSGSFLVNEQFF.

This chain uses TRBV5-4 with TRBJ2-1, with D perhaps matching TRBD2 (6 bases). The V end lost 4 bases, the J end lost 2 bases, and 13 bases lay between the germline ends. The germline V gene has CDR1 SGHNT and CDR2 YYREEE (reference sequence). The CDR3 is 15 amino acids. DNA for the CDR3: TGTGCCAGCAGCGCGGGGACGGGTACCTACAATGAGCAGTTCTTC. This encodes CASSAGTGTYNEQFF. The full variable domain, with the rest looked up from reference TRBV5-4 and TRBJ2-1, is ETGVTQSPTHLIKTRGQQVTLRCSSQSGHNTVSWYQQALGQGPQFIFQYYREEENGRGNFPPRFSGLQFPNYSSELNVNALELDDSALYLCASSAGTGTYNEQFFGPGTRLTVL.

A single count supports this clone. The CDR3 DNA reads TGTGCCAGCAGCTCAGGCGTCGGACTATACAATGAGCAGTTCTTC. Encoded protein: CASSSGVGLYNEQFF. This chain connects TRBV7-2 to TRBJ2-1; possibly TRBD2 for D (6 bases). There are 15 residues in the CDR3. The germline V gene encodes CDR1 SGHTA and CDR2 FQGNSA. The germline V and J ends were trimmed by 4 bases and 4 bases, with 14 bases remaining between them.

CDR3 amino acids: CASSIGAGGPKETQYF. The CDR3 DNA is TGTGCCAGCAGTATAGGGGCGGGAGGCCCGAAAGAGACCCAGTACTTC. The V gene is TRBV9, the J gene TRBJ2-5; 8 positions match TRBD2. The CDR3 covers 16 residues. Looked up from germline, CDR1 is SGDLS and CDR2 is YYNGEE. Germline trimming cut 5 bases from V and 3 bases from J; bases unmatched to any gene: 12.

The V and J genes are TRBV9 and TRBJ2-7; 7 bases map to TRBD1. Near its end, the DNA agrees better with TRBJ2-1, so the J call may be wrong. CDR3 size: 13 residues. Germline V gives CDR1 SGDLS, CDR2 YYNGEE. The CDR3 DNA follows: TGTGCCAGCAGTGTGACAGGGAACAATGAGCAGTTCTTC. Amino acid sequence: CASSVTGNNEQFF.

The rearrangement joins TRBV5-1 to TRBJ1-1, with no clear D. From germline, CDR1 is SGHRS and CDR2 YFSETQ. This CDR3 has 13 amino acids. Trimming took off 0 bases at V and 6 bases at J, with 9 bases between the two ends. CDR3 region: CASSLGAFPEAFF. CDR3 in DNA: TGCGCCAGCAGCTTGGGGGCTTTCCCTGAAGCTTTCTTT. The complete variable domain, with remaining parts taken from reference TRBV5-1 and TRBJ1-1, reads KAGVTQTPRYLIKTRGQQVTLSCSPISGHRSVSWYQQTPGQGLQFLFEYFSETQRNKGNFPGRFSGRQFSNSRSEMNVSTLELGDSALYLCASSLGAFPEAFFGQGTRLTVV.

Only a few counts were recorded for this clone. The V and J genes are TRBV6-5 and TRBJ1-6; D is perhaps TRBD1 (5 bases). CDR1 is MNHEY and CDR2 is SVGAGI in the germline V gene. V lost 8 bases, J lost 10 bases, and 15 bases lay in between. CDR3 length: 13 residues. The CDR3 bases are TGTGCCAGCTGGGCAGCACAGGAGTCACCCCTCCACTTT. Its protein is CASWAAQESPLHF.

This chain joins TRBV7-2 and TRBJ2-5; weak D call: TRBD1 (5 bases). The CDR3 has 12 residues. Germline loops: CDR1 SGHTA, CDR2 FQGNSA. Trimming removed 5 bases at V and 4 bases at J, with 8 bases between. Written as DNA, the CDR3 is TGTGCCAGCAGCCCGCAGGGAGAGACCCAGTACTTC. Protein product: CASSPQGETQYF.

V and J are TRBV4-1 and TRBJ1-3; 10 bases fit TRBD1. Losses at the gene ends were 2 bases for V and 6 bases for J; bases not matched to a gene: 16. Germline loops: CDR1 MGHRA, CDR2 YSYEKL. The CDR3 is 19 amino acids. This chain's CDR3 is CASSQLRRDRGFAENTIYF. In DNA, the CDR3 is TGCGCCAGCAGCCAACTACGCCGGGACAGGGGATTTGCGGAAAACACCATATATTTT.

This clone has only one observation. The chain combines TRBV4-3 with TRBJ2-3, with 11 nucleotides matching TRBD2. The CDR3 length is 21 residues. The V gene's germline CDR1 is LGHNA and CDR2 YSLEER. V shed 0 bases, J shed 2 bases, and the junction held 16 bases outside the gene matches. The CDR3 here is CASSQDPPSGGNIRPTDTQYF. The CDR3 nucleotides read TGCGCCAGCAGCCAAGATCCCCCTAGCGGGGGGAACATTAGACCCACAGATACGCAGTATTTT.

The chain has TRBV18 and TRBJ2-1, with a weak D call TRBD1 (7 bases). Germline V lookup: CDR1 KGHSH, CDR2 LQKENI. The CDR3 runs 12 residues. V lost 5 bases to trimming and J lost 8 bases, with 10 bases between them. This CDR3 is CASSDREDEQFF. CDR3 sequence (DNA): TGTGCCAGCTCAGACAGGGAGGATGAGCAGTTCTTC.

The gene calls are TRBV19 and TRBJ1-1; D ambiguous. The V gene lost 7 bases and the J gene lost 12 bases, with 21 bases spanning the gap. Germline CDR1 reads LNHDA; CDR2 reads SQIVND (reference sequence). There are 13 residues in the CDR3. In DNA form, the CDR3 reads TGTGCCAGTAAATCACCGGAGGGTAGCGAAACTTTCTTT. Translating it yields CASKSPEGSETFF.

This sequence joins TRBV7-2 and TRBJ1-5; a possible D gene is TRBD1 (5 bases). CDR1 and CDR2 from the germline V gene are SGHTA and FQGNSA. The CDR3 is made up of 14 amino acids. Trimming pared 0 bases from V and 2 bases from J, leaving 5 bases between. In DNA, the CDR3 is TGTGCCAGCAGCTTAGCAGGGGGCAATCAGCCCCAGCATTTT. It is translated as CASSLAGGNQPQHF. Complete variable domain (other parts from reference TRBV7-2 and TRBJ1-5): GAGVSQSPSNKVTEKGKDVELRCDPISGHTALYWYRQSLGQGLEFLIYFQGNSAPDKSGLPSDRFSAERTGGSVSTLTIQRTQQEDSAVYLCASSLAGGNQPQHFGDGTRLSIL.